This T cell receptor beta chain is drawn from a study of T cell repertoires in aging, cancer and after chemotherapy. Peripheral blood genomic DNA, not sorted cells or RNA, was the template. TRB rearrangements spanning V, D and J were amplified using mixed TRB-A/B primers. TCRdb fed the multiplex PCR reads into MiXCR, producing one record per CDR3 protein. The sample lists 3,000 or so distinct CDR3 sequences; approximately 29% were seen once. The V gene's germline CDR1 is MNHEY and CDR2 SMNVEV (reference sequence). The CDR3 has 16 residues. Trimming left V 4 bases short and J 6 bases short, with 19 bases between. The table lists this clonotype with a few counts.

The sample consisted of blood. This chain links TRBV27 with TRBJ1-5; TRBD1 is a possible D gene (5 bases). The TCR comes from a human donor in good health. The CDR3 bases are TGTGCCAGCAGTTCAGGGTGGCGGACCGGTGGTCAGCCCCAGCATTTT. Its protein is CASSSGWRTGGQPQHF.